This note documents a single TCR beta chain sequence. This receptor's antigen is unknown. Per-base qualities were not stored, and no clone one base away is much larger. The sample originates from a study of cytomegalovirus exposure and HLA in healthy donors (dated by TCRdb to 2015 to 2018). In the study overall: According to an earlier analysis of several hundred of the donors, about 179 million T cells yielded roughly 110 million unique TCR beta sequences and approximately 280 Gb of sequence data. Approximately 330 gigabases of sequencing data and approximately 92 million unique TCR sequences made up an early release that covered 500 to 650 HLA-typed donors. Of the roughly 400 genotyped donors, approximately 82% fell in the genetic ancestry cluster associated with self-reported Caucasian donors. The aim of the study was to test whether cataloging public T cell receptors could identify signatures of past pathogen exposure. Using immunosequencing, the study profiled T cell repertoires from fewer than 700 subjects and related those repertoires to cytomegalovirus serostatus. Along with the roughly 670-subject first cohort, a separate validation cohort of over a hundred different subjects was used. To predict cytomegalovirus infection status, the study brought together high-throughput TCR immunosequencing, statistical association of individual TCRs with disease status, and machine learning. A later analysis re-examined previously published TCR beta repertoires from roughly 720 donors and added high-resolution HLA genotyping to investigate patterns of TCR occurrence. The later analysis used no new phenotypic data to find candidate immune exposures, relying instead on TCR beta sequences and their occurrence across donors. An earlier analysis of 500 to 650 of the donors applied high-throughput TCR beta sequencing to assess whether each TCR beta V gene segment acted as functional or pseudogenic. Donor age, sex, ethnicity and CMV serostatus were collected together with the repertoire data. Genome-wide SNP genotypes for about three fifths of the roughly 670 donors were used in a later genetic analysis, which treated that subset as a discovery cohort. Every repertoire in the discovery cohort had been generated on one and the same sequencing platform. HLA typing included class I and class II loci at four-digit resolution. Typing coverage varied by locus: 629-630 donors for A, B, C, DRB1 and DQB1; more than 500 for DQA1; more than 600 for DPA1; about 450 for DPB1. Because of strong linkage in the cohort, roughly five DR-DQ haplotypes were treated as single units for association and clustering. Among roughly 400 genotyped donors of the cohort, an average of around 240,000 unique TCR beta nucleotide sequences were sequenced per donor, 15% to 20% of them non-productive.

At the junction V is shortened by 7 bases and J by 3 bases, with 10 bases in between. Reading the germline V gene gives CDR1 MDHEN and CDR2 SYDVKM. The CDR3 goes from the cysteine to the phenylalanine over 12 residues. CDR3 DNA only is kept here, 36 bases in frame from base 1. The library came from the immunoSEQ multiplex PCR assay. For the multiplex PCR, a mixture combining 60 forward primers for TCR Vbeta segments and 13 reverse primers for TCR Jbeta segments was used. A multiplex PCR assay on genomic DNA amplified the CDR3 region of rearranged TCR beta genes. Amplified TCR beta libraries were sequenced as 87-base-pair reads on the Illumina HiSeq System. In the paper's pipeline: A later analysis counted tens of millions of unique TCR beta chains across the 600 to 850 repertoires, and 10 million to 12 million of these chains were shared by at least two donors. A nearest-neighbor algorithm error-corrected the raw reads and collapsed the reads into unique sequences, merging closely related sequences to remove PCR and sequencing errors. To assign V, D and J gene segments, CDR3 sequences were aligned to IMGT reference sequences. For a sequence to be retained, a match of at least six nucleotides to both a V gene segment and a J gene segment was required. Rearrangements were called productive when the CDR3 lacked stop codons and stayed in frame with V and J; all others were non-productive. Following IMGT convention, CDR3 was defined as the stretch from the second conserved V-encoded cysteine up to the conserved J-encoded phenylalanine. Sequences without an unambiguous match to a single V gene segment were excluded from the earlier analysis of 450 to 650 of the donors. An earlier analysis of almost 600 of the donors classified V segments as functional when productive rearrangements were above 56.7% and as segregating when the standard deviation between donors was above 5%. To diagnose cytomegalovirus status from the catalog of TCR beta chain sequences, a statistical classification framework was built. A later analysis assigned V and J genes by comparing TCR nucleotide sequences with IMGT/GENE-DB human TR gene sequences. The TCRdist pipeline was used in a later analysis to assign CDR3 sequences and most-parsimonious VDJ recombination scenarios. In a later analysis, each TCR beta chain was defined by its CDR3 amino acid sequence together with its V-gene family, and reads without a unique V-gene family were excluded. A later analysis removed 592 highly shared, low-generation-probability nucleotide sequences to deal with suspected cross-contamination and a sequencing artifact. In a later analysis, a clonal expansion index was calculated for each public chain from normalized within-repertoire ranks of inferred template counts. In a later analysis, generation probabilities were computed with a VDJ recombination model fitted to out-of-frame rearrangements, and the resulting probabilities were checked against IGoR. In a later analysis, hypergeometric tests were used to score TCR-TCR, TCR-HLA and TCR-CMV co-occurrence, with a repertoire-size bias correction applied to TCR pairs. To estimate false discovery rates, a later analysis permuted the HLA or CMV assignments 20 times. In a later analysis, co-occurring TCRs were grouped using DBSCAN, with TCRdist sequence similarity added in when clustering inside HLA-allele-positive subsets. For co-occurrence clustering, repertoires with fewer than 30,000 or more than 120,000 public chains were excluded, along with five or six repertoires with anomalous nucleotide sharing. This immuneACCESS table, as held by TCRdb, lists in-frame sequences with V and J called but not all clones. Of the missing ones, under half trace to an unresolved V gene in checked studies; the others have no known cause. V and J calls and clone size are as listed in that table; D and trimming were resolved from the DNA. This sample has roughly 80,000 clones in its table, and about 66% of those were observed once. The ten largest clones capture roughly 5.2% of the sample.

General study outcomes and caveats: The classifier was reported to diagnose cytomegalovirus status with high specificity and sensitivity in both the original cohort and the validation cohort. A group of highly shared sequence variants was considered likely to be a technical artifact of the sequencing pipeline. In this cohort, only TCR beta chains were sequenced, and detectable features were limited by the absence of alpha or paired-chain data. For the cohort, immune exposure information was limited to CMV serostatus. Roughly uniform sequencing depth across donors was assumed in presence/absence analyses, although this assumption may not hold. V-gene and J-gene trimming of TCR beta chains was associated with a missense DCLRE1C variant in a later genetic analysis, and the association was replicated in an independent cohort. Correlated functional status among segregating V segments might be attributable to linkage disequilibrium, but an unknown experimental factor could not be ruled out. Compared with equally common non-associated chains, HLA-associated TCR beta chains in a later analysis were more clonally expanded and had lower generation probabilities. Most CMV-associated TCR beta chains appeared to be HLA-restricted in a later analysis, and the HLA associations seemed to be driven largely by CMV exposure. According to a later analysis, TCR association rates differed among HLA loci, with DRB1 alleles showing the most associated TCRs and HLA-C alleles showing the fewest. A later analysis reported that several top co-occurrence clusters appeared linked to parvovirus B19, influenza, CMV and Epstein-Barr virus. Some IMGT-functional V segments, including TRBV6-2 and TRBV6-3, could not be distinguished by the 87-base-pair reads and were therefore excluded. A later genetic analysis reported fewer N-insertions in productive TCRs among donors in an Asian-associated ancestry cluster than the roughly 640-donor mean. It was suggested by the authors that the approach could potentially be generalized to other disease states and immunological phenotypes. In vitro tests confirmed that three of the cytomegalovirus-associated TCR beta chains recognize cytomegalovirus antigens. The study gave a list of more than 150 TCR beta chains associated with cytomegalovirus. In an earlier analysis of a few hundred of the donors, most TCR beta V segments were observed in productive rearrangements about 87% or about 30% of the time, broadly matching IMGT annotations. Specific HLA alleles were associated with 15,000 to 20,000 TCR beta sequences at a false discovery rate of 0.05 in a later analysis. When HLA alleles, especially DR and DQ, strongly co-occurred, attributing TCR associations to individual alleles was difficult. Most TCR sequences were seen in very few donors, while some public TCRs were found in many individuals. A further reported finding was that TCR beta sequences accurately predicted the HLA-A and HLA-B alleles for most subjects in the first cohort. Because counts were too low, roughly 17 rarely observed V segments, including chromosome 9 orphons, were left out of the earlier analysis of 587 of the donors. Because HLA typing was unavailable for some donors at each locus, only the typed subset was used in association tests.

The cohort was made up of under 800 healthy bone marrow donors. At the time of sampling, every cohort member was nominally healthy, though immune exposures that went unrecorded were likely present. The donor was CMV seropositive and was included in the group of about 290 seropositive cohort members. Each donor provided a peripheral blood sample, and peripheral blood mononuclear cells were used for TCR beta sequencing. Genomic DNA was extracted from the blood cell samples with the Qiagen DNeasy Blood Extraction Kit. The clonotype originates from a man in his sixties in good health and CMV-seropositive. The V and J genes are TRBV28 and TRBJ2-7; there is no confident call for the D gene. Sequences were obtained from PBMCs. Read as DNA, the sequence is TGTGCCAGCAAGTTGTCAGGCTACGAGCAGTACTTC. Translated, this gives CASKLSGYEQYF.